These T cell receptor beta chains were read from a single sample in a study of CD8 T cells in Susac syndrome. Each CDR3 protein gets one entry after TCRdb re-called the immunoSEQ multiplex PCR reads with MiXCR. The sample lists fewer than 300,000 distinct CDR3 sequences; more than 75% were seen once. Sequences were obtained from CD8+ T cells from PBMCs. Receptor source: a human donor with multiple sclerosis. CDR3s include the opening cysteine and the closing phenylalanine or tryptophan. D genes are given only for firm matches. Clone size is shown for a subset of rows, as once, few, many or a class of expanded clone.

TRBD1,TRBV2,TRBJ1-2,-,CASPAGQANYGYTF,TGTGCCAGCCCTGCGGGACAGGCGAACTATGGCTACACCTTC
-,TRBV28,TRBJ2-7,-,CASSRTGSYYEQYF,TGTGCCAGCAGTCGGACGGGATCCTACTACGAGCAGTACTTC
-,TRBV2,TRBJ2-5,-,CASRVGLQETQYF,TGTGCCAGCAGGGTGGGACTCCAAGAGACCCAGTACTTC
-,TRBV6-5,TRBJ2-1,-,CASSWDSETLYGEQFF,TGTGCCAGCAGTTGGGACTCCGAGACTCTCTATGGTGAGCAGTTCTTC
TRBD2,TRBV6-1,TRBJ2-7,few,CASSEGGGRAAYEQYF,TGTGCCAGCAGTGAAGGGGGGGGGAGGGCGGCCTACGAGCAGTACTTC
-,TRBV27,TRBJ1-5,-,CASSLLGGGALFSQPQHF,TGTGCCAGCAGTTTATTGGGTGGGGGAGCCCTCTTTTCCCAGCCCCAGCATTTT
-,TRBV18,TRBJ2-2,-,CASSPGGTWNTGELFF,TGTGCCAGCTCACCAGGTGGGACATGGAACACCGGGGAGCTGTTTTTT
TRBD2,TRBV6-2/TRBV6-3,TRBJ2-7,few,CASSYSRLAGGPSSYEQYF,TGTGCCAGCAGTTACTCGCGGCTAGCGGGAGGGCCAAGCTCCTACGAGCAGTACTTC
-,TRBV5-1,TRBJ2-7,once,CASSSSTSRLAEQYF,TGCGCCAGCAGCTCCTCGACTTCTAGGCTAGCCGAGCAGTACTTC
TRBD2,TRBV7-2,TRBJ2-5,few,CASSLTSGRAKETQYF,TGTGCCAGCAGCTTAACTAGCGGGAGGGCCAAAGAGACCCAGTACTTC
TRBD1,TRBV29-1,TRBJ1-2,-,CSVDGQGAVYGYTF,TGCAGCGTTGACGGACAGGGGGCGGTCTATGGCTACACCTTC
TRBD1,TRBV18,TRBJ2-7,-,CASSPLWGQSSSYEQYF,TGTGCCAGCTCACCACTGTGGGGACAGTCCAGCTCCTACGAGCAGTACTTC
TRBD1,TRBV6-5,TRBJ1-2,-,CASRRRTGGDYGYTF,TGTGCCAGCAGGCGGAGGACAGGGGGGGATTATGGCTACACCTTC
TRBD2,TRBV29-1,TRBJ2-3,once,CSVDAGGLTDTQYF,TGCAGCGTTGACGCGGGGGGACTCACAGATACGCAGTATTTT
-,TRBV11-2,TRBJ2-3,once,CASSFPRGVASSTDTQYF,TGTGCCAGCAGCTTCCCCAGAGGGGTAGCGTCTAGCACAGATACGCAGTATTTT
-,TRBV12-3/TRBV12-4,TRBJ2-7,-,CASSSRSLEQYF,TGTGCCAGCAGTTCCCGGTCACTCGAGCAGTACTTC
-,TRBV27,TRBJ1-3,-,CASSSLGQPGAGNTIYF,TGTGCCAGCAGTTCACTTGGGCAACCGGGGGCTGGAAACACCATATATTTT